The clone carrying this TCR beta chain occurred a few times. The assay was immunoSEQ multiplex PCR, and TCRdb's table has in-frame clones only and misses some. The top ten hold more than 25% of the sample, which has about 180,000 clones, almost 80% seen once. This sample is part of a study of blood T cell repertoires in COVID-19. Germline lookup yields CDR1 SNHLY and CDR2 FYNNEI. The V and J ends lost 7 bases and 5 bases respectively, with 18 bases between them. This CDR3 region has 15 residues. The chain links TRBV2 to TRBJ1-3; TRBD1 might be the D (6 bases). Sequenced sample: peripheral blood. The source of this sequence is a woman aged 65 to 85 with acute or convalescent COVID-19. CDR3 sequence reads: CASTGAIPDRNTIYF. Here the CDR3 DNA reads TGTGCCAGCACAGGGGCCATACCGGATAGAAACACCATATATTTT.